A selection of T cell receptor beta chains follows, all from one sample in a study of resident and recirculating memory T cells in vitiligo. This table comes from immunoSEQ multiplex PCR, and its TCRdb copy is limited to in-frame clones, with some not included. The sample contains about 42,000 clones, about nine tenths of which appear only once. The sequencing input was blood. These receptors were taken from a male donor with vitiligo. Each CDR3 is given with its conserved first and last residue. A D gene is named only where the DNA matches it firmly. Clone size is shown for a subset of rows, as once, few, many or a class of expanded clone.

TRBJ2-3,17,.,.,TRBV11-2,TGTGCCAGCAGCTTAGTGACTAGTACCCCGGCACGGGATACGCAGTATTTT,CASSLVTSTPARDTQYF
TRBJ1-2,13,.,.,TRBV4-1,TGCGCCAGCAGCCAAGGGGGGCACTATGGCTACACCTTC,CASSQGGHYGYTF
TRBJ1-5,14,TRBD1,.,TRBV2,TGTGCCAGCAGTGGCGAGGGGGCAAGTCAGCCCCAGCATTTT,CASSGEGASQPQHF
TRBJ1-1,15,.,.,TRBV2,TGTGCCAGCAGTGACCTCGGGCAGGGGAACACTGAAGCTTTCTTT,CASSDLGQGNTEAFF
TRBJ2-2,15,TRBD1,.,TRBV7-9,TGTGCCAGCAGCTTGACAGGGGCACGGACCGGGGAGCTGTTTTTT,CASSLTGARTGELFF
TRBJ1-1,13,.,.,TRBV2,TGTGCCAGCAGTGCAAACGGGTTCTCTGAAGCTTTCTTT,CASSANGFSEAFF
TRBJ2-7,12,TRBD2,.,TRBV7-3,TGTGCCATCGGGGGGGGATCGGACGAGCAGTACTTC,CAIGGGSDEQYF
TRBJ2-3,15,.,.,TRBV7-3,TGTGCCAGCAGCTTTTCCGGGACATACACAGATACGCAGTATTTT,CASSFSGTYTDTQYF
TRBJ1-6,16,TRBD1,.,TRBV5-4,TGTGCCAGCAGCTCCGTACCGACAGGGGAGCAATCACCCCTCCACTTT,CASSSVPTGEQSPLHF
TRBJ2-2,13,.,.,TRBV6-6,TGTGCCAGCAGTTACCTAAACACCGGGGAGCTGTTTTTT,CASSYLNTGELFF
TRBJ1-5,13,.,once,TRBV7-2,TGTGCCAGCACGATTTCGGGCAATCAGCCCCAGCATTTT,CASTISGNQPQHF
TRBJ1-2,23,.,.,TRBV21-1,TGTGCCAGCAGCAAATTAGGGGACAGGATCGAACCGATCGATTTCCCCTTCCCCTATGGCTACACCTTC,CASSKLGDRIEPIDFPFPYGYTF
TRBJ1-1,19,.,.,TRBV18,TGTGCCAGCTCACCAGCAAGGGTGACAGGTGCTTTATTTTTCACTGAAGCTTTCTTT,CASSPARVTGALFFTEAFF
TRBJ2-6,16,.,.,TRBV8-2,TGTGGCAACGGGAATATAACACAAAGTCGGGCCAACGTCCTGACTTTC,CGNGNITQSRANVLTF
TRBJ1-5,16,TRBD1,.,TRBV7-2,TGTGCCAGCAGCTTAACTGGGACAGCGAGCAATCAGCCCCAGCATTTT,CASSLTGTASNQPQHF
TRBJ2-7,15,TRBD1,.,TRBV18,TGTGCCAGCTCACCACCCTCAGGGGGCCCCTACGAGCAGTACTTC,CASSPPSGGPYEQYF
TRBJ2-1,15,TRBD2,.,TRBV7-9,TGTGCCAGCAGCGCGACTAGCGGGGGGGGCGGTGAGCAGTTCTTC,CASSATSGGGGEQFF
TRBJ2-3,14,.,.,TRBV10-3,TGTGCCATCAGAAGACAGGCAGACACAGATACGCAGTATTTT,CAIRRQADTDTQYF
TRBJ2-1,13,TRBD2,.,TRBV4-3,TGCGCCAGCAGCAGCGGGGGGGGCAGGGAGCAGTTCTTC,CASSSGGGREQFF
TRBJ1-6,13,.,.,TRBV4-1,TGCGCCAGCAGCCAAGAGGGCTATTCACCCCTCCACTTT,CASSQEGYSPLHF
TRBJ1-1,14,.,.,TRBV6-1,TGTGCCAGCAGGAGGGGTTCCGGGGGCACTGAAGCTTTCTTT,CASRRGSGGTEAFF
TRBJ2-5,16,TRBD2,.,TRBV5-1,TGCGCCAGCAGCTTACGTCCGACTAGCGGCCAAGAGACCCAGTACTTC,CASSLRPTSGQETQYF
TRBJ1-5,13,.,.,TRBV19,TGTGCCAGTAGTGTCGGTCACAATCAGCCCCAGCATTTT,CASSVGHNQPQHF
TRBJ1-2,13,.,.,TRBV29-1,TGCAGCGTTGAGGGTTGGGCTGACTATGGCTACACCTTC,CSVEGWADYGYTF
TRBJ1-6,18,TRBD1,.,TRBV15,TGTGCCACCAGCAGAGCAGACCCGGGACAGGGGTTAAATTCACCCCTCCACTTT,CATSRADPGQGLNSPLHF
TRBJ1-2,15,TRBD1,.,TRBV27,TGTGCCAGCAGAAATTCGGGACAGGGGGCATCGGGCTACACCTTC,CASRNSGQGASGYTF
TRBJ2-3,16,.,.,TRBV7-6,TGTGCCAGCAGCCCCCGGGTTGCAACAAGCACAGATACGCAGTATTTT,CASSPRVATSTDTQYF
TRBJ2-4,16,.,.,TRBV27,TGTGCCAGCAGTGGGGGGCAGGGGGTCGCCAAAAACATTCAGTACTTC,CASSGGQGVAKNIQYF
TRBJ1-2,15,TRBD1,.,TRBV5-1,TGCGCCAGCAGCGGAGTCTCGGGACAGCGATATGGCTACACCTTC,CASSGVSGQRYGYTF